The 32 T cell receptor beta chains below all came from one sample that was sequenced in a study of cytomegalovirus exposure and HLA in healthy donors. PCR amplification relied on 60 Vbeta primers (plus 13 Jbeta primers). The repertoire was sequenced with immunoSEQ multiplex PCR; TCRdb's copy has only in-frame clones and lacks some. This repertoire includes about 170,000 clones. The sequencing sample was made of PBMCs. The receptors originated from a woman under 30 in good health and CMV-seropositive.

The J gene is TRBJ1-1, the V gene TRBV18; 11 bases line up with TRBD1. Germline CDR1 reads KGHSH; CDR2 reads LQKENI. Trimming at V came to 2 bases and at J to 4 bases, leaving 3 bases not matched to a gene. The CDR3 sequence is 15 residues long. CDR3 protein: CASSPTGTGGTEAFF. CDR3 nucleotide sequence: TGTGCCAGCTCACCAACTGGGACAGGGGGCACTGAAGCTTTCTTT.

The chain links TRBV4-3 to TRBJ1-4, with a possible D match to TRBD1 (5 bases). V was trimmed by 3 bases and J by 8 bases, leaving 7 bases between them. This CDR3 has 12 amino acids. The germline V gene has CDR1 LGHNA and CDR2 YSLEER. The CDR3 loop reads CASSHDREKLFF. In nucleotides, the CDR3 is TGCGCCAGCAGCCATGACAGAGAAAAACTGTTTTTT.

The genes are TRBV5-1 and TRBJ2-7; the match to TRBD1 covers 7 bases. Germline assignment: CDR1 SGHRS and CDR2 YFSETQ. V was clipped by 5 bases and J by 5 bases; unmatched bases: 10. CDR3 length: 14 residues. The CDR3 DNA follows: TGCGCCAGCAGTACCGGGACAGATTATGACGAGCAGTACTTC. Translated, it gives CASSTGTDYDEQYF. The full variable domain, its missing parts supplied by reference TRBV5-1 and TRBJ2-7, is KAGVTQTPRYLIKTRGQQVTLSCSPISGHRSVSWYQQTPGQGLQFLFEYFSETQRNKGNFPGRFSGRQFSNSRSEMNVSTLELGDSALYLCASSTGTDYDEQYFGPGTRLTVT.

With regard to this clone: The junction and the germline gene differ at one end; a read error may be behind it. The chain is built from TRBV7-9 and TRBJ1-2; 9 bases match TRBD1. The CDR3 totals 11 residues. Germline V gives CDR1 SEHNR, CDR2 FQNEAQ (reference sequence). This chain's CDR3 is CASSVGGQGHF. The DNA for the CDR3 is TGTGCCAGCAGCGTAGGTGGACAGGGGCATTTC.

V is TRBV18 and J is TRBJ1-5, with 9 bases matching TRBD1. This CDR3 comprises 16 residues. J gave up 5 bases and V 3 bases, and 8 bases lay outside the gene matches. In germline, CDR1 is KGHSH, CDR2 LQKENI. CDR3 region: CASSPTGGAEYQPQHF. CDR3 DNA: TGTGCCAGCTCACCTACAGGGGGCGCAGAATATCAGCCCCAGCATTTT.

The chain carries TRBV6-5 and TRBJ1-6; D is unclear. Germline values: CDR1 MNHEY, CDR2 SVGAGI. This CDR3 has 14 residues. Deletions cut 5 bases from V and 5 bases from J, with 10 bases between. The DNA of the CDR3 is TGTGCCAGCAGTGCAGTGGCGGATAATTCACCCCTCCACTTT. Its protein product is CASSAVADNSPLHF.

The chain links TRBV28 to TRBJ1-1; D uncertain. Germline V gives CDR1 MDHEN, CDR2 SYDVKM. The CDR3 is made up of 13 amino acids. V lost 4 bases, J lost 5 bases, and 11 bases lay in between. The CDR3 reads CASSSTTETEAFF. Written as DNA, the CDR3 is TGTGCCAGCAGTTCGACGACGGAGACTGAAGCTTTCTTT. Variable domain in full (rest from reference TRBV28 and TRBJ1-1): DVKVTQSSRYLVKRTGEKVFLECVQDMDHENMFWYRQDPGLGLRLIYFSYDVKMKEKGDIPEGYSVSREKKERFSLILESASTNQTSMYLCASSSTTETEAFFGQGTRLTVV.

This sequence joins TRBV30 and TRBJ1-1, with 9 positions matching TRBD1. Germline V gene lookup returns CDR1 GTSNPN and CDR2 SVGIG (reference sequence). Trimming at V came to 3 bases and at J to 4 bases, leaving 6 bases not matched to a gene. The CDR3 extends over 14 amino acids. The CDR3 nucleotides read TGTGCCTGGAGCGGGACAGGGCTGAGCACTGAAGCTTTCTTT. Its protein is CAWSGTGLSTEAFF.

DNA of the CDR3: TGTGCCAGCAGTGCCCGACAGGAGATCTATGGCTACACCTTC. Translated, it gives CASSARQEIYGYTF. V gene TRBV6-5 combines with J gene TRBJ1-2, with D maybe TRBD1 (6 bases). Trimming shortened V by 5 bases and J by 4 bases, and 14 bases separated the two germline ends. This CDR3 spans 14 amino acids. Germline CDR1 is MNHEY and CDR2 is SVGAGI.

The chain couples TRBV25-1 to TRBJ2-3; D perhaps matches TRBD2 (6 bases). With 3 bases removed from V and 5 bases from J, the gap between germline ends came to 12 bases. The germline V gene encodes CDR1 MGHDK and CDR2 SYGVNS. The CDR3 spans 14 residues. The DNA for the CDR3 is TGTGCCAGCAGTGATCATAAAGCGGGAGATACGCAGTATTTT. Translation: CASSDHKAGDTQYF.

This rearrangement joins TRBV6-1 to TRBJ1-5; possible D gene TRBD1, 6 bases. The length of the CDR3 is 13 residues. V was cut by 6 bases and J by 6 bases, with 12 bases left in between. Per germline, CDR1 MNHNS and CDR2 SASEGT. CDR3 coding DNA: TGTGCCAGCAGCTTACAGGGTACTCAGCCCCAGCATTTT. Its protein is CASSLQGTQPQHF.

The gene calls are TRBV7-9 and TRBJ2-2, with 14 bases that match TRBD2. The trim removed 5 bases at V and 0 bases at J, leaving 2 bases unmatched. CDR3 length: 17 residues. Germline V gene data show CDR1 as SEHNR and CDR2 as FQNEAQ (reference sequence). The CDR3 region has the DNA TGTGCCAGCAGCCCGGGACTAGCGGGGGCGAACACCGGGGAGCTGTTTTTT. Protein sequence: CASSPGLAGANTGELFF. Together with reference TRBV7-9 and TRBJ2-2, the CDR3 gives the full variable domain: DTGVSQNPRHKITKRGQNVTFRCDPISEHNRLYWYRQTLGQGPEFLTYFQNEAQLEKSRLLSDRFSAERPKGSFSTLEIQRTEQGDSAMYLCASSPGLAGANTGELFFGEGSRLTVL.

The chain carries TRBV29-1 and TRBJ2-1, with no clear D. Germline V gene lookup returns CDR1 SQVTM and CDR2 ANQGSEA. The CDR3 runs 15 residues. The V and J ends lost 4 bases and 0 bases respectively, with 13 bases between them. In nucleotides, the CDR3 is TGCAGCGTTGTGAGTCGAGTGCGCTCCTACAATGAGCAGTTCTTC. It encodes CSVVSRVRSYNEQFF.

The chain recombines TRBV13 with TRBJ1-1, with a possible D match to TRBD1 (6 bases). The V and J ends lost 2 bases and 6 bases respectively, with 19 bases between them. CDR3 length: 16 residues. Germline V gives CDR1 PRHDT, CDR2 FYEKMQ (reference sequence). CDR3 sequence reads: CASSLKVRGYGSEAFF. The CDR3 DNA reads TGTGCCAGCAGCTTAAAGGTCAGGGGTTATGGGTCTGAAGCTTTCTTT.

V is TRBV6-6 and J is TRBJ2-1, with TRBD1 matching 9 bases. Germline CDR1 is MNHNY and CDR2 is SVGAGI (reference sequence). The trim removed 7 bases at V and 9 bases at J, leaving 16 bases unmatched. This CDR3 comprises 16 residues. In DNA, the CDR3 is TGTGCCAGCAACCTGTTGTCCGGGACAGGGTCCAGTGAGCAGTTCTTC. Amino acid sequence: CASNLLSGTGSSEQFF.

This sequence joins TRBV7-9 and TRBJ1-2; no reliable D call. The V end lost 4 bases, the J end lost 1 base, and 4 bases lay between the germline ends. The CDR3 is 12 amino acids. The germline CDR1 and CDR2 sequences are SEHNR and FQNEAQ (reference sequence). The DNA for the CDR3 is TGTGCCAGCAGCTCGGGTAACTATGGCTACACCTTC. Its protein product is CASSSGNYGYTF. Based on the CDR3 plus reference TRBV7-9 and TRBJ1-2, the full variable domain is DTGVSQNPRHKITKRGQNVTFRCDPISEHNRLYWYRQTLGQGPEFLTYFQNEAQLEKSRLLSDRFSAERPKGSFSTLEIQRTEQGDSAMYLCASSSGNYGYTFGSGTRLTVV.

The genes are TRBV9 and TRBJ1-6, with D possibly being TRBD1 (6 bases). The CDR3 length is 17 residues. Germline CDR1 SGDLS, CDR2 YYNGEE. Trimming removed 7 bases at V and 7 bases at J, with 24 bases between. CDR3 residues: CASRGESSGQGNSPLHF. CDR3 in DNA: TGTGCCAGCCGAGGCGAAAGTTCGGGGCAGGGGAATTCACCCCTCCACTTT.

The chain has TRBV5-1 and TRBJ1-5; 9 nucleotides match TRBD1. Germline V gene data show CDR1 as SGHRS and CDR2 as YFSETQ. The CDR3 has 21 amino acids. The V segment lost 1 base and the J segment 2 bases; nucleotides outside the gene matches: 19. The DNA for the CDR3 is TGCGCCAGCAGCTTGACAGGGACAGGGTGGGCTACCCCCATGGGCAATCAGCCCCAGCATTTT. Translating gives CASSLTGTGWATPMGNQPQHF.

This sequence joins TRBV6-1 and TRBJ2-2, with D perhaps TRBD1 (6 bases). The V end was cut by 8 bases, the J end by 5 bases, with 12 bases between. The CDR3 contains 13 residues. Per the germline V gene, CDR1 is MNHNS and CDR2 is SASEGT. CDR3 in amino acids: CASPKGETGELFF. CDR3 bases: TGTGCCAGCCCCAAGGGGGAGACCGGGGAGCTGTTTTTT.

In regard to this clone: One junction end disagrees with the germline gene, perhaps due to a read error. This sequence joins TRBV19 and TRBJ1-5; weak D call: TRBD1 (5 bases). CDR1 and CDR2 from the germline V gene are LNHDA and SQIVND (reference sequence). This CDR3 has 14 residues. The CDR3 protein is CASSIWGGDQAQHF. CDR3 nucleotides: TGTGCCAGTAGTATATGGGGGGGGGATCAGGCCCAGCATTTT.

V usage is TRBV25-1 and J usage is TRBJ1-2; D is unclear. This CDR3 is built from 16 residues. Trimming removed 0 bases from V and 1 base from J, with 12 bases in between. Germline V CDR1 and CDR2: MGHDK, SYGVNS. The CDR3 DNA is TGTGCCAGCAGTGAATATTTTAGCGGGAATAACTATGGCTACACCTTC. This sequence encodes CASSEYFSGNNYGYTF.

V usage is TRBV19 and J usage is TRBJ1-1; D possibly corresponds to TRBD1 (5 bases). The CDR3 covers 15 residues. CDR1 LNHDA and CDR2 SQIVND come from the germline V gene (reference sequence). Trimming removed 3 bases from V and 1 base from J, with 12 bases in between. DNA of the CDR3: TGTGCCAGTAGTATTAACGGGGGTGAGAACACTGAAGCTTTCTTT. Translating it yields CASSINGGENTEAFF.

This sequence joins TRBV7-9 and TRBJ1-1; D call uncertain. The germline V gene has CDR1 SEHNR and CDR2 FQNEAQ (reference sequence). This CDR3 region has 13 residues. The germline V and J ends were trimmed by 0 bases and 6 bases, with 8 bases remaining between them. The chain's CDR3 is CASSLAGEPEAFF. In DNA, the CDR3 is TGTGCCAGCAGCTTAGCTGGGGAGCCTGAAGCTTTCTTT.

CDR3 sequence reads: CASSLDSGGSRYGYTF. The CDR3 region has the DNA TGTGCCAGCAGCTTAGACTCAGGGGGAAGTCGCTATGGCTACACCTTC. The chain joins TRBV7-9 to TRBJ1-2, with TRBD1 matching over 7 bases. This CDR3 region has 16 residues. Germline trimming cut 1 base from V and 4 bases from J; bases unmatched to any gene: 9. Germline V gene lookup returns CDR1 SEHNR and CDR2 FQNEAQ (reference sequence).

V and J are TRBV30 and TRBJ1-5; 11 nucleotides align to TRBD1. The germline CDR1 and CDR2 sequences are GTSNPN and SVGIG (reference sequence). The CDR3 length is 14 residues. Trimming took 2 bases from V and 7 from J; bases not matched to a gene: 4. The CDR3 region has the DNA TGTGCCTGGAGTAAGGGACAGGGGGTCCAGCCCCAGCATTTT. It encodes CAWSKGQGVQPQHF.

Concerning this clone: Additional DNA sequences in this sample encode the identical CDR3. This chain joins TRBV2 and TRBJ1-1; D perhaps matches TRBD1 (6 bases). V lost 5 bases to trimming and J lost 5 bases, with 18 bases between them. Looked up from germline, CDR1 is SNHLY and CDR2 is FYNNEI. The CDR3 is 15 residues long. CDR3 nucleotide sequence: TGTGCCAGCAGTACTACCGGGACAACAAATACTGAAGCTTTCTTT. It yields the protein CASSTTGTTNTEAFF.

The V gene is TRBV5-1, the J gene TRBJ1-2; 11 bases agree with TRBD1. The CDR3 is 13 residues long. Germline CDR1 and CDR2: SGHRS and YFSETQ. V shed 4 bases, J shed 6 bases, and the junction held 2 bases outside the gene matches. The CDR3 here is CASSKDRGHGYTF. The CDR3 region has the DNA TGCGCCAGCAGCAAGGACAGGGGGCATGGCTACACCTTC.

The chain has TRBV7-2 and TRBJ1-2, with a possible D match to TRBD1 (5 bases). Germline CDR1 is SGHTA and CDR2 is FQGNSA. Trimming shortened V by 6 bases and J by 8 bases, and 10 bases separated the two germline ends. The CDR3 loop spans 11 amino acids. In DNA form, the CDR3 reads TGTGCCAGCAGGCTGGGGCGAGGCTACACCTTC. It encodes CASRLGRGYTF.

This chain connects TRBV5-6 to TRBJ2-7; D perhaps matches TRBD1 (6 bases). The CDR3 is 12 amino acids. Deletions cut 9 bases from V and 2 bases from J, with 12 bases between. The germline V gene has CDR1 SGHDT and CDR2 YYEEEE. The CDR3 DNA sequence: TGTGCCACTCAGGGGAGCACCTACGAGCAGTACTTC. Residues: CATQGSTYEQYF.

CDR3 DNA sequence: TGTGCCAGCAGTTTTTTCTGGGGAGAAGGTGGCTACACCTTC. Translated: CASSFFWGEGGYTF. The chain combines TRBV2 with TRBJ1-2; D ambiguous. The CDR3 sequence is 14 residues long. Germline values: CDR1 SNHLY, CDR2 FYNNEI. V was clipped by 5 bases and J by 7 bases, with 17 bases between them.

DNA for the CDR3: TGTGCCAGTAGGACGAAGGACAGGGGGCTGTACACTGAAGCTTTCTTT. This codes for CASRTKDRGLYTEAFF. The V call is TRBV19, the J call TRBJ1-1; 11 positions match TRBD1. CDR3 length: 16 amino acids. Germline CDR1 and CDR2: LNHDA and SQIVND (reference sequence). J was trimmed by 3 bases and V by 6 bases; bases with no gene match: 9. Looking up the rest from reference TRBV19 and TRBJ1-1 gives the full variable domain: DGGITQSPKYLFRKEGQNVTLSCEQNLNHDAMYWYRQDPGQGLRLIYYSQIVNDFQKGDIAEGYSVSREKKESFPLTVTSAQKNPTAFYLCASRTKDRGLYTEAFFGQGTRLTVV.

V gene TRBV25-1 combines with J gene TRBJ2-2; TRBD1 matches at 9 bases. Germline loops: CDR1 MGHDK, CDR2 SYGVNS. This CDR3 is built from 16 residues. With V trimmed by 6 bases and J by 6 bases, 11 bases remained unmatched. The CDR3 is CASRTARTGVAGELFF. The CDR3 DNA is TGTGCCAGCAGAACTGCTCGGACAGGGGTGGCCGGGGAGCTGTTTTTT.